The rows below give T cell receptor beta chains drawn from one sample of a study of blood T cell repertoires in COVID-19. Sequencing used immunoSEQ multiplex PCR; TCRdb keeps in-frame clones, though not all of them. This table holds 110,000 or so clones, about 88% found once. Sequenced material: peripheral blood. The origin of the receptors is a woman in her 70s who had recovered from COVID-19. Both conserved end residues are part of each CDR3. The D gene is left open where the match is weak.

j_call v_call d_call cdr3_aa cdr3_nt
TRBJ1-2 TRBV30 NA CAWRPPQKGGAYGYTF TGTGCCTGGAGACCCCCTCAGAAAGGAGGGGCCTATGGCTACACCTTC
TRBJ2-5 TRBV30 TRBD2 CAWVAGASKTQYF TGTGCCTGGGTAGCGGGAGCATCGAAGACCCAGTACTTC
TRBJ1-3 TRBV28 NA CASSLLGSGGTGNTIYF TGTGCCAGCAGTTTATTAGGTAGCGGGGGAACTGGAAACACCATATATTTT
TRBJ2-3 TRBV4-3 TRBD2 CASSHDFAGEFTDTQYF TGCGCCAGCAGCCACGACTTCGCGGGAGAATTCACAGATACGCAGTATTTT
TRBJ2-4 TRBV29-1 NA CSVLPGAKNIQYF TGCAGCGTCCTGCCCGGGGCCAAAAACATTCAGTACTTC
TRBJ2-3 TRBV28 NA CASRAQGDTQYF TGTGCCAGCAGAGCACAGGGAGATACGCAGTATTTT
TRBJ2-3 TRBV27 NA CASSLLSTDTQYF TGTGCCAGCAGTTTACTGTCCACAGATACGCAGTATTTT
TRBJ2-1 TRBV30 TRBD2 CAWSFGTSEPPWQFF TGTGCCTGGAGTTTCGGCACTAGCGAGCCCCCCTGGCAGTTCTTC
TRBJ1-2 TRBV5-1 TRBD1 CASSLRTGPNYGYTF TGCGCCAGCAGCTTGAGGACAGGGCCCAACTATGGCTACACCTTC
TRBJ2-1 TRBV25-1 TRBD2 CASSEPRGGAYNEQFF TGTGCCAGCAGTGAACCCCGCGGGGGAGCTTACAATGAGCAGTTCTTC